The 27 T cell receptor beta chains below come from one sample, sequenced in a study of cytomegalovirus exposure and HLA in healthy donors. The PCR ran on 60 Vbeta and 13 Jbeta primers. Measured with immunoSEQ multiplex PCR; TCRdb has only the in-frame clones, and not every one. The data show 150,000 to 200,000 clones, under 85% seen once. The sample was PBMCs. These receptors were taken from a man in his fifties in good health and CMV-seronegative.

The chain links TRBV7-9 to TRBJ1-3; D may be TRBD1 (6 bases). Looked up from germline, CDR1 is SEHNR and CDR2 is FQNEAQ (reference sequence). The V end lost 8 bases, the J end lost 4 bases, and 6 bases lay between the germline ends. The CDR3 loop spans 11 amino acids. CDR3 DNA: TGTGCCAGCGGGACAGGAAACACCATATATTTT. It codes for CASGTGNTIYF.

CDR3 sequence (DNA): TGTGCCAGCAGTTCCATTTCCTACGAGCAGTACTTC. Encoded protein: CASSSISYEQYF. This rearrangement joins TRBV27 to TRBJ2-7; D gene ambiguous. Trimming took off 4 bases at V and 1 base at J, with 5 bases between the two ends. CDR3 length: 12 residues. Germline lookup yields CDR1 MNHEY and CDR2 SMNVEV (reference sequence).

CDR3 loop: CASGRTSGSDTQYF. The CDR3 nucleotides are TGTGCCAGCGGACGGACTAGCGGGAGTGATACGCAGTATTTT. The V gene is TRBV7-2, the J gene TRBJ2-3; 13 bases fit TRBD2. There are 14 residues in the CDR3. Germline values: CDR1 SGHTA, CDR2 FQGNSA. The junction had 5 bases not matched to a gene; V was cut back by 8 bases and J by 6 bases. Filled out from reference TRBV7-2 and TRBJ2-3, the complete variable domain reads GAGVSQSPSNKVTEKGKDVELRCDPISGHTALYWYRQSLGQGLEFLIYFQGNSAPDKSGLPSDRFSAERTGGSVSTLTIQRTQQEDSAVYLCASGRTSGSDTQYFGPGTRLTVL.

The chain links TRBV4-1 to TRBJ1-2, with no clear D. The CDR3 length is 13 residues. Trimming left V 4 bases short and J 4 bases short, with 10 bases between. Germline CDR1 and CDR2: MGHRA and YSYEKL. The CDR3 sequence is CASSRPGSYGYTF. The CDR3 bases are TGCGCCAGCAGCCGGCCAGGTTCCTATGGCTACACCTTC.

This clone has just one count. The junction departs from the called germline gene at one end, perhaps through a read error. V gene TRBV5-1 combines with J gene TRBJ2-3, with 14 bases identical to TRBD2. Germline CDR1 is SGHRS and CDR2 is YFSETQ. The CDR3 is 17 amino acids. Here the CDR3 reads CASRLGLAGASTDTQYF. The CDR3 nucleotides read TGCGCCAGCAGGTTGGGACTAGCGGGGGCTAGCACAGATACGCAGTATTTT. Together with reference TRBV5-1 and TRBJ2-3, the CDR3 gives the full variable domain: KAGVTQTPRYLIKTRGQQVTLSCSPISGHRSVSWYQQTPGQGLQFLFEYFSETQRNKGNFPGRFSGRQFSNSRSEMNVSTLELGDSALYLCASRLGLAGASTDTQYFGPGTRLTVL.

The V and J genes are TRBV30 and TRBJ2-5; 9 positions agree with TRBD2. V was clipped by 0 bases and J by 3 bases; unmatched bases: 5. This CDR3 is built from 15 residues. The V gene's germline CDR1 is GTSNPN and CDR2 SVGIG (reference sequence). Written as DNA, the CDR3 is TGTGCCTGGAGTGTCGGCCTAGCGGGAAAAGAGACCCAGTACTTC. As protein: CAWSVGLAGKETQYF. The full variable domain, with the rest looked up from reference TRBV30 and TRBJ2-5, is SQTIHQWPATLVQPVGSPLSLECTVEGTSNPNLYWYRQAAGRGLQLLFYSVGIGQISSEVPQNLSASRPQDRQFILSSKKLLLSDSGFYLCAWSVGLAGKETQYFGPGTRLLVL.

The V and J genes are TRBV19 and TRBJ1-1; no definite D call. This CDR3 is 12 amino acids long. Germline CDR1 is LNHDA and CDR2 is SQIVND (reference sequence). With 5 bases removed from V and 1 base from J, the gap between germline ends came to 5 bases. CDR3 nucleotides: TGTGCCAGTAGTTCCCGGAACACTGAAGCTTTCTTT. Translating it yields CASSSRNTEAFF.

V and J are TRBV30 and TRBJ2-3; 8 nucleotides agree with TRBD1. CDR3 size: 13 residues. From germline, CDR1 is GTSNPN and CDR2 SVGIG (reference sequence). The J segment lost 0 bases and the V segment lost 8 bases, leaving 4 bases of the junction unmatched. The DNA of the CDR3 is TGTGCCCAGACAGGGGCTAGCACAGATACGCAGTATTTT. This translates into CAQTGASTDTQYF. Drawing the rest from reference TRBV30 and TRBJ2-3, the complete variable domain is SQTIHQWPATLVQPVGSPLSLECTVEGTSNPNLYWYRQAAGRGLQLLFYSVGIGQISSEVPQNLSASRPQDRQFILSSKKLLLSDSGFYLCAQTGASTDTQYFGPGTRLTVL.

This chain connects TRBV27 to TRBJ1-4; 7 bases agree with TRBD1. This CDR3 is built from 14 residues. Looked up from germline, CDR1 is MNHEY and CDR2 is SMNVEV (reference sequence). The J segment lost 6 bases and the V segment lost 6 bases, leaving 7 bases of the junction unmatched. The CDR3 DNA follows: TGTGCCAGCAGCCGCGGGACAGAATATGAAAAACTGTTTTTT. Translating gives CASSRGTEYEKLFF.

CDR3 in DNA: TGTGCCAGCAGCTTGATCCCTAGCGGGAGTGGGAATGAGCAGTTCTTC. Its protein product is CASSLIPSGSGNEQFF. The chain has TRBV5-6 and TRBJ2-1; 10 bases are a match to TRBD2. Trimming cost V 1 base and J 7 bases; bases outside gene matches: 8. Germline V gene data show CDR1 as SGHDT and CDR2 as YYEEEE. The CDR3 has 16 residues.

V gene TRBV6-1 combines with J gene TRBJ2-3; TRBD2 agrees at 9 bases. The J segment lost 6 bases and the V segment lost 5 bases, leaving 9 bases of the junction unmatched. The CDR3 has 15 residues. Germline V gene lookup returns CDR1 MNHNS and CDR2 SASEGT. The CDR3 DNA reads TGTGCCAGCAGTCGGGCGGGAGGGAGGTCGGATACGCAGTATTTT. Protein sequence: CASSRAGGRSDTQYF.

This sequence joins TRBV5-4 and TRBJ2-7, with 7 nucleotides matching TRBD2. This CDR3 comprises 15 residues. Germline V gene sequence: CDR1 SGHNT, CDR2 YYREEE (reference sequence). V was clipped by 3 bases and J by 4 bases; unmatched bases: 10. Written as DNA, the CDR3 is TGTGCCAGCAGCTCTGGACTAGAGCGGATATACGAGCAGTACTTC. This gives the protein CASSSGLERIYEQYF.

The rearrangement joins TRBV6-1 to TRBJ1-2, with no clear D. Germline values: CDR1 MNHNS, CDR2 SASEGT. The CDR3 contains 12 residues. Trimming shortened V by 6 bases and J by 4 bases, and 9 bases separated the two germline ends. The CDR3: CASSAQIYGYTF. The CDR3 nucleotides read TGTGCCAGCAGCGCCCAGATCTATGGCTACACCTTC.

This chain connects TRBV6-1 to TRBJ2-7, with D possibly being TRBD2 (5 bases). CDR3 size: 15 residues. CDR1 is MNHNS, CDR2 SASEGT, per germline. Trimming pared 0 bases from V and 5 bases from J, leaving 14 bases between. The CDR3 DNA follows: TGTGCCAGCAGTGAAGCCATTCCGGGATCGAACGAGCAGTACTTC. This sequence encodes CASSEAIPGSNEQYF.

This sequence joins TRBV9 and TRBJ1-2, with D hard to call. The germline V and J ends were trimmed by 4 bases and 4 bases, with 11 bases remaining between them. The germline V gene encodes CDR1 SGDLS and CDR2 YYNGEE. This CDR3 spans 13 amino acids. The CDR3: CASSPHQLYGYTF. The DNA of the CDR3 is TGTGCCAGCAGCCCCCACCAACTCTATGGCTACACCTTC.

Note on this clone: The sample holds other DNA sequences that translate to the same CDR3. The genes are TRBV7-9 and TRBJ2-2; the match to TRBD1 covers 7 bases. The J segment lost 2 bases and the V segment lost 3 bases, leaving 3 bases of the junction unmatched. Germline values: CDR1 SEHNR, CDR2 FQNEAQ (reference sequence). The CDR3 is made up of 15 amino acids. The CDR3 region is CASSLGTVNTGELFF. Written as DNA, the CDR3 is TGTGCCAGCAGCTTGGGGACAGTAAACACCGGGGAGCTGTTTTTT.

The rearrangement joins TRBV6-5 to TRBJ1-5, with D tentatively TRBD1 (6 bases). This CDR3 contains 15 residues. Germline-derived CDR1 and CDR2 are MNHEY and SVGAGI. Trimming removed 5 bases from V and 0 bases from J, with 11 bases in between. CDR3 bases: TGTGCCAGCAGTCGCCGAGGGGGTAGCAATCAGCCCCAGCATTTT. Amino acids: CASSRRGGSNQPQHF.

The rearrangement links TRBV19 to TRBJ1-5; no definite D call. CDR3 length: 15 residues. Between the trimmed V and J ends, which lost 3 bases and 2 bases, there was a span of 11 bases. The germline CDR1 and CDR2 sequences are LNHDA and SQIVND (reference sequence). The CDR3 sequence: CASSMPPQGNQPQHF. In DNA, the CDR3 is TGTGCCAGTAGTATGCCCCCGCAGGGCAATCAGCCCCAGCATTTT.

The rearrangement links TRBV9 to TRBJ2-1; 8 positions match TRBD2. The length of the CDR3 is 14 residues. CDR1 and CDR2 from the germline V gene are SGDLS and YYNGEE. V shed 3 bases and J 10 bases; nucleotides not matched to a gene: 9. DNA for the CDR3: TGTGCCAGCAGCGCGGGGGGGCAGGGAAGCGAGCAGTTCTTC. It codes for CASSAGGQGSEQFF.

The V and J genes are TRBV30 and TRBJ1-5, with D perhaps TRBD1 (5 bases). Germline values: CDR1 GTSNPN, CDR2 SVGIG (reference sequence). Trimming removed 5 bases at V and 0 bases at J, with 8 bases between. The CDR3 loop spans 13 amino acids. The CDR3 sequence is CAWDRYSNQPQHF. In DNA, the CDR3 is TGTGCCTGGGACAGATATAGCAATCAGCCCCAGCATTTT.

The genes are TRBV9 and TRBJ1-3; 9 bases map to TRBD1. V shed 3 bases, J shed 4 bases, and the junction held 8 bases outside the gene matches. The germline CDR1 and CDR2 sequences are SGDLS and YYNGEE. The CDR3 has 16 amino acids. CDR3 amino acids: CASSATIGTGGNTIYF. The CDR3 DNA sequence: TGTGCCAGCAGCGCAACAATCGGGACAGGGGGAAACACCATATATTTT.

This clone was detected only once. The V call is TRBV13, the J call TRBJ2-3; 8 nucleotides match TRBD2. The CDR3 covers 19 residues. CDR1 and CDR2 from the germline V gene are PRHDT and FYEKMQ (reference sequence). The V and J ends lost 9 bases and 0 bases, in that order; junction bases with no gene match: 20. The chain's CDR3 is CARGTRVGTSGSSTDTQYF. The CDR3 DNA sequence: TGTGCCAGAGGAACCAGGGTCGGAACTAGCGGTTCTAGCACAGATACGCAGTATTTT. Together with reference TRBV13 and TRBJ2-3, the CDR3 gives the full variable domain: AAGVIQSPRHLIKEKRETATLKCYPIPRHDTVYWYQQGPGQDPQFLISFYEKMQSDKGSIPDRFSAQQFSDYHSELNMSSLELGDSALYFCARGTRVGTSGSSTDTQYFGPGTRLTVL.

This clone was observed a handful of times. The chain has TRBV4-3 and TRBJ2-1, with 9 bases fitting TRBD2. V was pared by 3 bases and J by 9 bases, with 9 bases of the junction left unmatched. Germline values: CDR1 LGHNA, CDR2 YSLEER. CDR3 length: 15 amino acids. The CDR3, as DNA: TGCGCCAGCAGCCATCTCGGCGGGGGGGCTGGTGAGCAGTTCTTC. Amino acid sequence: CASSHLGGGAGEQFF.

This chain links TRBV7-3 with TRBJ2-1; TRBD2 matches 16 bases. Germline V gives CDR1 SGHTA, CDR2 FQGTGA. CDR3 length equals 15 residues. The V gene end was trimmed by 4 bases and the J gene end by 8 bases; junction bases not matched to a gene: 2. CDR3 residues: CASSSGTSGRDEQFF. The CDR3 DNA reads as TGTGCCAGCAGCTCCGGGACTAGCGGGAGGGATGAGCAGTTCTTC. Full variable domain (missing parts from reference TRBV7-3 and TRBJ2-1): GAGVSQTPSNKVTEKGKYVELRCDPISGHTALYWYRQSLGQGPEFLIYFQGTGAADDSGLPNDRFFAVRPEGSVSTLKIQRTERGDSAVYLCASSSGTSGRDEQFFGPGTRLTVL.

The chain carries TRBV5-1 and TRBJ2-2, with D possibly matching TRBD2 (6 bases). Trimming shortened V by 0 bases and J by 3 bases, and 9 bases separated the two germline ends. Germline V gives CDR1 SGHRS, CDR2 YFSETQ. The CDR3 extends over 15 amino acids. The CDR3 spells CASSLGGRHTGELFF. In DNA form, the CDR3 reads TGCGCCAGCAGCTTGGGAGGGAGGCACACCGGGGAGCTGTTTTTT.

This chain links TRBV19 with TRBJ1-2; 7 nucleotides line up with TRBD1. V gave up 3 bases and J gave up 2 bases; unmatched junction bases: 12. CDR3 length equals 17 residues. The V gene's germline CDR1 is LNHDA and CDR2 SQIVND (reference sequence). CDR3 residues: CASSISAGGGGNYGYTF. Here the CDR3 DNA reads TGTGCCAGTAGTATTTCGGCAGGTGGAGGGGGCAACTATGGCTACACCTTC.

This chain joins TRBV5-1 and TRBJ2-1; D might be TRBD2 (6 bases). CDR1 and CDR2 (germline): SGHRS, YFSETQ. The V end lost 2 bases, the J end lost 9 bases, and 18 bases lay between the germline ends. The CDR3 loop spans 15 amino acids. For the CDR3, the DNA is TGCGCCAGCAGCTTTGATGGGGCTAGCGTTAGTGAGCAGTTCTTC. Translation: CASSFDGASVSEQFF.